These T cell receptor beta chains were read from a single sample in a study of monozygotic twins with inflammatory bowel disease. From the 5' RACE reads, TCRdb lists one entry per CDR3 protein and no DNA. This listing includes some 450,000 distinct CDR3 sequences. Sequencing was performed on blood. The source of these receptors is a human donor with ulcerative colitis or Crohn's disease, or a healthy co-twin of an affected twin (not recorded which). The CDR3 runs from the conserved cysteine through the conserved F or W.

J,V,CDR3
TRBJ1-2,TRBV12-3/TRBV12-4,CASSRGDGAYGYTF
TRBJ2-7,TRBV20-1,CSARENGEQYF
TRBJ1-2,TRBV29-1,CSVEEGGRPYGYTF
TRBJ2-1,TRBV18,CASCPGQGIFNEQFF
TRBJ1-4,TRBV7-9,CASSSERGEKLFF
TRBJ2-3,TRBV6-1,CASNQGLGGTDTQYF
TRBJ2-5,TRBV28,CASSLGLAGAPYQETQYF
TRBJ1-4,TRBV4-2,CASSHKDRVLEKLFF
TRBJ2-7,TRBV4-3,CASSQDRAYEQYF
TRBJ2-5,TRBV12-3/TRBV12-4,CASSWDRVVETQYF
TRBJ2-1,TRBV20-1,CSARNLGGGALNEQFF
TRBJ2-1,TRBV20-1,CSASGGWAGNEQFF
TRBJ1-1,TRBV19,CASSEQYNTEAFF
TRBJ1-3,TRBV5-5,CASSLKVSGNTIYF
TRBJ1-5,TRBV7-9,CASSQGDGQQPQHF
TRBJ1-6,TRBV12-5,CASGPPGTDNSPLHF
TRBJ2-7,TRBV6-2/TRBV6-3,CASSFAPGEQYF
TRBJ2-2,TRBV4-1,CASSQGDSWTGELFF
TRBJ2-7,TRBV10-3,CAMAEDPRGEQYF
TRBJ2-1,TRBV6-4,CASSDSPGPYNEQFF
TRBJ2-7,TRBV9,CASSVEQAPYEQYF
TRBJ2-5,TRBV20-1,CSASVGGAETQYF
TRBJ2-1,TRBV18,CASSPEQSSYNEQFF
TRBJ2-7,TRBV6-1,CASSEYTGGTYEQYF
TRBJ2-3,TRBV7-2,CASTLDTDTQYF
TRBJ1-6,TRBV5-6,CASSPGHSGSYNSPLHF
TRBJ1-2,TRBV5-5,CASSTPGGQWGGYTF
TRBJ2-2,TRBV6-1,CASKPRGGNTGELFF
TRBJ1-2,TRBV6-6,CASSNRETYGYTF